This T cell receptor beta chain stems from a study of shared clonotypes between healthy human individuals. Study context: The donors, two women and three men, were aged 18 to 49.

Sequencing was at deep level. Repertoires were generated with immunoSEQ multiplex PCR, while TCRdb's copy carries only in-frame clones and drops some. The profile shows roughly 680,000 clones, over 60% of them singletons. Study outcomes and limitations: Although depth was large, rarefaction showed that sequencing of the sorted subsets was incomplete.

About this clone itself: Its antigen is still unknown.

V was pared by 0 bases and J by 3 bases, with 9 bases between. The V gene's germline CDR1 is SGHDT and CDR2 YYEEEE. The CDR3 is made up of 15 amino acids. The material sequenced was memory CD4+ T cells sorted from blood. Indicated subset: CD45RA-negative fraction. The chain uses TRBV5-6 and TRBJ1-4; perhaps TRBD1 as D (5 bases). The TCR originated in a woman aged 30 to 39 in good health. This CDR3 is CASSLGGVSNEKLFF. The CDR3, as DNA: TGTGCCAGCAGCTTGGGGGGCGTGTCTAATGAAAAACTGTTTTTT.